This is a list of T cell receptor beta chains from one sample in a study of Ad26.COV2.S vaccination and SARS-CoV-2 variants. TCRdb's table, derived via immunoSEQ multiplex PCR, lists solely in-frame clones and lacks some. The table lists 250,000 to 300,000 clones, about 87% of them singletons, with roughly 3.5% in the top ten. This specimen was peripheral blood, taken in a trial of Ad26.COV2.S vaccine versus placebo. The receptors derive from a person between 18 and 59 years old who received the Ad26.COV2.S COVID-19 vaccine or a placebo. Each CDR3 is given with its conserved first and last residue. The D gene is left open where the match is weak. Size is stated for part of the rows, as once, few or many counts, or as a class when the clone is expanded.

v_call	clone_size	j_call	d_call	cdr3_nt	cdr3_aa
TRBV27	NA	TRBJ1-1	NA	TGTGCCAGCAGTTTAGCTTATGGCAGGGAGAACACTGAAGCTTTCTTT	CASSLAYGRENTEAFF
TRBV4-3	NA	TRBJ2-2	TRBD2	TGCGCCAGCAGCCAAGGGCTAGCGGGGGGGCAGAGCACCGGGGAGCTGTTTTTT	CASSQGLAGGQSTGELFF
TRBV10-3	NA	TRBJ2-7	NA	TGTGCCATCAGTGGGGCTGGGATGTCGCGGGGCCCGGGAATCTACGAGCAGTACTTC	CAISGAGMSRGPGIYEQYF
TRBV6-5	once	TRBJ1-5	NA	TGTGCCAGCAGGCTCGATAGCAATCAGCCCCAGCATTTT	CASRLDSNQPQHF
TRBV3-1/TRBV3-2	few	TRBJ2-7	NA	TGTGCCAGCAGCGCGCCAGACGCAGCGGGCGAGCAGTACTTC	CASSAPDAAGEQYF
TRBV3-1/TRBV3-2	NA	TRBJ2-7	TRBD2	TGTGCCAGCAGCCTTACTACCAGCGGGACGGGTTCCTACGAGCAGTACTTC	CASSLTTSGTGSYEQYF
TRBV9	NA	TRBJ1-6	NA	TGTGCCAGCAGCGAGTTTGAAGGATCCTATAATTCACCCCTCCACTTT	CASSEFEGSYNSPLHF
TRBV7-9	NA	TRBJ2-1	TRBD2	TGTGCCAGCAGCCTACTAGCGGGAGGAGGGAAGAATGAGCAGTTCTTC	CASSLLAGGGKNEQFF
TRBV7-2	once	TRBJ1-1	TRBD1	TGTGCCAGCAGCCTACAGGGACAGCCAACCCTCGGCTTCTTT	CASSLQGQPTLGFF
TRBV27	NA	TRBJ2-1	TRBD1	TGTGCCACCACACCGGGACAGGGGAGTGAGCAGTTCTTC	CATTPGQGSEQFF
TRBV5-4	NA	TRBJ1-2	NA	TGTGCCAGCAGCCGACCTCTGGGATTATATGGCTACACCTTC	CASSRPLGLYGYTF
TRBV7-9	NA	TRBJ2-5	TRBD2	TGTGCCAGCAGCCTCGGACTAGCGGGCCAAGAGACCCAGTACTTC	CASSLGLAGQETQYF
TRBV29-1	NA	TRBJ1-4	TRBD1	TGCAGCGCTCTGACAGGGGGAGAAAAACTGTTTTTT	CSALTGGEKLFF
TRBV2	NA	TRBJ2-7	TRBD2	TGTGCCAGTGGGGCAGGGCGGCTAGCGGGGTTACCCTACGAGCAGTACTTC	CASGAGRLAGLPYEQYF
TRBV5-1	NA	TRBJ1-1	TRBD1	TGCGCCAGCAGCTCCGGACAGGAGGGGACTGAAGCTTTCTTT	CASSSGQEGTEAFF
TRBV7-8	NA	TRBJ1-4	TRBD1	TGTGCCAGCAGGACAGGGGCCTTGAATGAAAAACTGTTTTTT	CASRTGALNEKLFF
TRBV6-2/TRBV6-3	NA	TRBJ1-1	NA	TGTGCCAGCAGTTACCAGGGATCGACTGAAGCTTTCTTT	CASSYQGSTEAFF
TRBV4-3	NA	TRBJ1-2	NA	TGCGCCAGCAGCCAAGAGGGGAGACCGAGGTGGAATGGCTACACCTTC	CASSQEGRPRWNGYTF
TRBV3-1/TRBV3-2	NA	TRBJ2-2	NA	TGTGCCAGCAGCCAAACTAGCCCCGGGGAGCTGTTTTTT	CASSQTSPGELFF
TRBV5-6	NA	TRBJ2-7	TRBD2	TGTGCCAGCAGCTGGGGGACTAGCGGTGCCTACGAGCAGTACTTC	CASSWGTSGAYEQYF
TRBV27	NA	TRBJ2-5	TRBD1	TGTGCCAGCAGTCCCACGACAGGGGGAGAGACCCAGTACTTC	CASSPTTGGETQYF
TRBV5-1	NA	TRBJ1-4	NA	TGCGCCAGCAGCGGAGGCGCAGATGAAAAACTGTTTTTT	CASSGGADEKLFF
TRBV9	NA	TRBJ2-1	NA	TGTGCCAGCAGCGTACAGGGCCTAAATGAGCAGTTCTTC	CASSVQGLNEQFF
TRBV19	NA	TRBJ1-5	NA	TGTGCCAGTAGTGGCAGAGGGGGGTCGCATCAGCCCCAGCATTTT	CASSGRGGSHQPQHF
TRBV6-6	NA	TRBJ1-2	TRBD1	TGTGCCAGCAGTTACTCGATCAGGGGGCAAGGCTACACCTTC	CASSYSIRGQGYTF
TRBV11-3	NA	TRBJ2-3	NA	TGTGCCAGCAGCCCGGACTCCGGAGGAACAGATACGCAGTATTTT	CASSPDSGGTDTQYF
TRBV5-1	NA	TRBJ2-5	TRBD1	TGCGCCAGCAGCTTGGATGGGACAGAAGAGACCCAGTACTTC	CASSLDGTEETQYF
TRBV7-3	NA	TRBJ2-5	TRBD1	TGTGCCAGCAGCCCTTCCGGGACAGGGAAAGAGACCCAGTACTTC	CASSPSGTGKETQYF
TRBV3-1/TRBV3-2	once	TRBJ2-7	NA	TGTGCCAGCAGCAGGGACTGGAAGACGGGAGAGCAGTACTTC	CASSRDWKTGEQYF
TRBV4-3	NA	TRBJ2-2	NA	TGCGCCAGCGAAAGTGGCACCGGGGAGCTGTTTTTT	CASESGTGELFF
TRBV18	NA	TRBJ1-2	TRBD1	TGTGCCAGCTCACCGCTGGATTTAGGGGGCAGAGGCTACACCTTC	CASSPLDLGGRGYTF
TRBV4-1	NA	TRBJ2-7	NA	TGCGCCAGCAGCCAGCCGGGACGGGACTCCTACGAGCAGTACTTC	CASSQPGRDSYEQYF
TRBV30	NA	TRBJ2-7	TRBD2	TGTGCCTGGACGGCCCGAGGGAGGGGTTACGAGCAGTACTTC	CAWTARGRGYEQYF
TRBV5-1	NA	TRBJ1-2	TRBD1	TGCGCCAGCAGCTTGGGGGCAGGGGGCGCGGAATATGGCTACACCTTC	CASSLGAGGAEYGYTF
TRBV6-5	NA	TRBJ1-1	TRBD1	TGTGCCAGCAGTCCCGGACAGGGAGACAACACTGAAGCTTTCTTT	CASSPGQGDNTEAFF
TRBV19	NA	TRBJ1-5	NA	TGTGCCAGTATGGAGCAGCTTAGCAATCAGCCCCAGCATTTT	CASMEQLSNQPQHF
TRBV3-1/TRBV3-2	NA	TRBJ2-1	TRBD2	TGTGCCAGCAGCCACGGGACTAGCGGGCCGAATGAGCAGTTCTTC	CASSHGTSGPNEQFF
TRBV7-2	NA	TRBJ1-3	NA	TGTGCCAGCAGCTCGGACTCCAGGGATGGAAACACCATATATTTT	CASSSDSRDGNTIYF
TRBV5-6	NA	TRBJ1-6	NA	TGTGCCAGCAGCTCCCGTCGTAAGGGAAATTCACCCCTCCACTTT	CASSSRRKGNSPLHF
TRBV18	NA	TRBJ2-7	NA	TGTGCCAGCTCACCACCCACAGGTGCTACGGGCGAGCAGTACTTC	CASSPPTGATGEQYF
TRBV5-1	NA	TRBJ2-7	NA	TGCGCCAGCAGCTTGCTTAGCCGGGCCAGCTCCTACGAGCAGTACTTC	CASSLLSRASSYEQYF
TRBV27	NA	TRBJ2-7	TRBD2	TGTGCCAGCAGACCGGGGACTAGCGGGGGCCAGGAGCAGTACTTC	CASRPGTSGGQEQYF
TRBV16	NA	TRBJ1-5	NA	TGTGCCAGCAGCCCCCTCCGGGATTATGTGCCCCAGCATTTT	CASSPLRDYVPQHF
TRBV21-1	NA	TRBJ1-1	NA	TGTGCCAGCACCCAGTTCATGAACACTGAAGCTTTCTTT	CASTQFMNTEAFF
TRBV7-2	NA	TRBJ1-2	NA	TGTGCCAGCAGCTTAGGTGGGGACTATGGCTACACCTTC	CASSLGGDYGYTF